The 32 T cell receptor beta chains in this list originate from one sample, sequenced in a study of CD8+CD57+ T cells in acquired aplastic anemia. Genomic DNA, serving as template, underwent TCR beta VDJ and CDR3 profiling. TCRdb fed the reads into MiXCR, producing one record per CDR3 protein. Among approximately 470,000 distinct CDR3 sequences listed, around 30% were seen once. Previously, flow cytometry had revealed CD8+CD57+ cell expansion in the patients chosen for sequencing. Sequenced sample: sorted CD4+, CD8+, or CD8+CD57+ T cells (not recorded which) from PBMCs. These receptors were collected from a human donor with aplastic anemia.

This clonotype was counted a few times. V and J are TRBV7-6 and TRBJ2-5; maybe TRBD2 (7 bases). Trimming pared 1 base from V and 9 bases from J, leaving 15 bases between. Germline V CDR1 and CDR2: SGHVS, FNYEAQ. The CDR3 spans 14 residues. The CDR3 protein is CASSLDLGRGAQYF. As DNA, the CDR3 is TGTGCCAGCAGCTTAGACCTGGGGAGGGGGGCCCAGTACTTC.

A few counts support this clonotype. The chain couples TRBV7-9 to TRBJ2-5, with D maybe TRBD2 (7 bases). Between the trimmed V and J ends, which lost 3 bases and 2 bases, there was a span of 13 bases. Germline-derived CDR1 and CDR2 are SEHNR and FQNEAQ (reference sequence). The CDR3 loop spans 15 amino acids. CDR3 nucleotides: TGTGCCAGCAGCTTCTGGGGGGGGGCTCAAGAGACCCAGTACTTC. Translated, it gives CASSFWGGAQETQYF. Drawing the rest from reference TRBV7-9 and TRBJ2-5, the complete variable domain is DTGVSQNPRHKITKRGQNVTFRCDPISEHNRLYWYRQTLGQGPEFLTYFQNEAQLEKSRLLSDRFSAERPKGSFSTLEIQRTEQGDSAMYLCASSFWGGAQETQYFGPGTRLLVL.

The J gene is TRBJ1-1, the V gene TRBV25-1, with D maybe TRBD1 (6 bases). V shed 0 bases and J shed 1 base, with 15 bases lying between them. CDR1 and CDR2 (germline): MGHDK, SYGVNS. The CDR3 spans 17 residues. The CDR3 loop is CASSEYGRGQSNTEAFF. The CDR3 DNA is TGTGCCAGCAGTGAATATGGCAGGGGACAATCGAACACTGAAGCTTTCTTT. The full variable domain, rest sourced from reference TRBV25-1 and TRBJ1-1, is EADIYQTPRYLVIGTGKKITLECSQTMGHDKMYWYQQDPGMELHLIHYSYGVNSTEKGDLSSESTVSRIRTEHFPLTLESARPSHTSQYLCASSEYGRGQSNTEAFFGQGTRLTVV.

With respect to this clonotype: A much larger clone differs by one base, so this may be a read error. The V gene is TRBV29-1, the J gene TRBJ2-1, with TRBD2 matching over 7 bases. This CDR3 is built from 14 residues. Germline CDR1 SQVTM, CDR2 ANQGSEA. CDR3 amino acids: CSVKGLSSGNERFF. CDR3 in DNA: TGCAGCGTTAAGGGGTTGTCTAGCGGCAATGAGCGGTTCTTC.

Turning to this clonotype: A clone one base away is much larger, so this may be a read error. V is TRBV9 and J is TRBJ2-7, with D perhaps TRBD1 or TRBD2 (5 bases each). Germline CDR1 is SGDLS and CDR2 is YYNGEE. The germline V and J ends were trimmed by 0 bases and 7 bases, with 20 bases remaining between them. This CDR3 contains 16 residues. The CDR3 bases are TGTGCCAGCAGCGTAGAGCGGCAGGGCAGGTACAATGAGCAGTACTTC. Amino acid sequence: CASSVERQGRYNEQYF.

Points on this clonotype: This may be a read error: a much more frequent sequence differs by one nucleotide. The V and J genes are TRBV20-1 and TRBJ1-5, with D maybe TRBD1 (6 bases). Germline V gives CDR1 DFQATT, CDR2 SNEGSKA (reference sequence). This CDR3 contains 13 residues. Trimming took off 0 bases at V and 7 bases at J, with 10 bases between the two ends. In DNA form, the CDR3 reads TGCAGTGCTAGAGAGGGGGCGGACCAGCCCCAGCATTTT. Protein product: CSAREGADQPQHF.

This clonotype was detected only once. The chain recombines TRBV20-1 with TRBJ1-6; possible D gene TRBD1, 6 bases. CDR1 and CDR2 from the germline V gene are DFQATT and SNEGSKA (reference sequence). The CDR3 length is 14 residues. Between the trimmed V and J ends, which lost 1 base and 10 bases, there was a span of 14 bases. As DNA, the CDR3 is TGCAGTGCTAGAGTGGGGATGGGACACTCACCCCTCCACTTT. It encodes CSARVGMGHSPLHF.

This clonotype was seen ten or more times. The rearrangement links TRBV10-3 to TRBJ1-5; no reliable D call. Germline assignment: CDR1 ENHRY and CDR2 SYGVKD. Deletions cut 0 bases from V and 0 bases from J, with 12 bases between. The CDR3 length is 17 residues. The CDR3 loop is CAISESNPPSSNQPQHF. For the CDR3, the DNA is TGTGCCATCAGTGAGTCGAATCCTCCAAGTAGCAATCAGCCCCAGCATTTT.

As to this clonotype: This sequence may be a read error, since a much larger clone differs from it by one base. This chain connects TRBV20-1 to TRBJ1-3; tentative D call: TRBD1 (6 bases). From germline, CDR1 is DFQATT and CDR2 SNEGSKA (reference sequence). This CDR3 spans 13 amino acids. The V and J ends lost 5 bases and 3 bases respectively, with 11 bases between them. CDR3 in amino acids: CSAGGTLGNTIYF. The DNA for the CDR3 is TGCAGTGCTGGAGGGACACTTGGAAACACCATATATTTT.

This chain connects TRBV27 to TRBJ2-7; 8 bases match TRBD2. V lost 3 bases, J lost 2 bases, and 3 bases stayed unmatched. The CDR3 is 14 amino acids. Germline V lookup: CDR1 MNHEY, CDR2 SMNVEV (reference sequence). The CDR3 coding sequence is TGTGCCAGCAGTTTCACTAGCGGAGCCTACGAGCAGTACTTC. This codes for CASSFTSGAYEQYF.

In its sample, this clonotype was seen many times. The CDR3 DNA follows: TGTGCCACGCGGACAGGGATCGACGAGCAGTACTTC. Translation gives CATRTGIDEQYF. This rearrangement joins TRBV6-1 to TRBJ2-7; TRBD1 matches 8 bases. V trimming: 10 bases; J trimming: 5 bases; junction bases outside the gene matches: 7. The germline CDR1 and CDR2 sequences are MNHNS and SASEGT. The CDR3 extends over 12 amino acids.

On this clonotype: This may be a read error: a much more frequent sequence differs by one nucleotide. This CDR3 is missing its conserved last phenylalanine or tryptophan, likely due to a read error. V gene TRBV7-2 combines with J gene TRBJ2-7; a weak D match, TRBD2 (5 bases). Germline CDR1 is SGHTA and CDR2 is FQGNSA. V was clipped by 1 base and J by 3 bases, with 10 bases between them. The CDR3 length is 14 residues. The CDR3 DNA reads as TGTGCCAGCAGCTTAGGGGAGTTGGGCTACGAGCAGTACTAC. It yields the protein CASSLGELGYEQYY.

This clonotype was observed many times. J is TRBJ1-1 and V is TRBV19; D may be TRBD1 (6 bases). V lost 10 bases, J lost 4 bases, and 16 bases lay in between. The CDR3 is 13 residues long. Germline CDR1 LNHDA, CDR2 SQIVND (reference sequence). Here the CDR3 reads CAKASRGSTEAFF. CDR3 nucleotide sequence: TGTGCCAAAGCTAGCAGGGGTAGCACTGAAGCTTTCTTT.

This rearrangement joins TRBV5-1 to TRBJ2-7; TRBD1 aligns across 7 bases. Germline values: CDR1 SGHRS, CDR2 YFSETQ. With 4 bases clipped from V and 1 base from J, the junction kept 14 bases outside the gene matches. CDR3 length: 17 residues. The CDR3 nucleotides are TGCGCCAGCAGCCTGGGCAGAGGGACAGAGAGTTCCTACGAGCAGTACTTC. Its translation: CASSLGRGTESSYEQYF.

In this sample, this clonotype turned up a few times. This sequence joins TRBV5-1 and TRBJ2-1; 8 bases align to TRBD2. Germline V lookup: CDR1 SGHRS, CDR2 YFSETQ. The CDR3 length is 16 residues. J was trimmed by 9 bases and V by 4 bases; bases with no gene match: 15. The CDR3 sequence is CASSHSQGSGTSEQFF. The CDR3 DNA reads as TGCGCCAGCAGCCATAGCCAGGGTAGCGGGACTTCTGAGCAGTTCTTC. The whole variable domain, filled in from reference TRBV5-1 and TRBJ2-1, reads KAGVTQTPRYLIKTRGQQVTLSCSPISGHRSVSWYQQTPGQGLQFLFEYFSETQRNKGNFPGRFSGRQFSNSRSEMNVSTLELGDSALYLCASSHSQGSGTSEQFFGPGTRLTVL.

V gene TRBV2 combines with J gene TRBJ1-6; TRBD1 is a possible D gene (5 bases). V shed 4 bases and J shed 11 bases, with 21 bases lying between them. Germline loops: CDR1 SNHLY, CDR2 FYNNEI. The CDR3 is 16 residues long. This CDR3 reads CASSGPNGGECAPLHF. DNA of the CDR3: TGTGCCAGCAGTGGCCCTAATGGGGGGGAATGTGCACCCCTCCACTTT.

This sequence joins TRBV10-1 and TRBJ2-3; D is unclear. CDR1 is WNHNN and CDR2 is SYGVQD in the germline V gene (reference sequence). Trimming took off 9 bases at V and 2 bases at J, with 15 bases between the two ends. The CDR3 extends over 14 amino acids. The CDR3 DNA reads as TGCGCCAGTAGTAGGGCAGGCTACACAGATACGCAGTATTTT. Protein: CASSRAGYTDTQYF.

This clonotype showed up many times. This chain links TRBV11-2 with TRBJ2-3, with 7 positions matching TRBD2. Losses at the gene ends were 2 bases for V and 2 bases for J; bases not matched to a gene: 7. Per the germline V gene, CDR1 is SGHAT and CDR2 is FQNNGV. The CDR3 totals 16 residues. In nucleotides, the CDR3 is TGTGCCAGCAGCTTATGGGGGGGGACTGTCACAGATACGCAGTATTTT. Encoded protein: CASSLWGGTVTDTQYF.

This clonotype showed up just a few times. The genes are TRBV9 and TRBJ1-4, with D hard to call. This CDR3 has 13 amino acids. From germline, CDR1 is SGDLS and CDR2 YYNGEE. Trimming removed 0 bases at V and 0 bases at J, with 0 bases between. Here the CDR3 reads CASSVATNEKLFF. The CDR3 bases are TGTGCCAGCAGCGTAGCAACTAATGAAAAACTGTTTTTT.

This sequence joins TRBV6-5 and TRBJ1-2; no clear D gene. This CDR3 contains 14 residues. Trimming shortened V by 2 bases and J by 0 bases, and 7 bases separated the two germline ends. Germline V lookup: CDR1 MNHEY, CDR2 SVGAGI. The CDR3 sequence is CASSYGRANYGYTF. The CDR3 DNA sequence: TGTGCCAGCAGTTACGGACGGGCTAACTATGGCTACACCTTC.

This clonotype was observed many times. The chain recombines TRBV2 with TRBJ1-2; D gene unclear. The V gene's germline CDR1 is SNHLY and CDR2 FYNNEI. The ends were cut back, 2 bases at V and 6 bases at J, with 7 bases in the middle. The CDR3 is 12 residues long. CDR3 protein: CASSERDHGYTF. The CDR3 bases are TGTGCCAGCAGTGAACGAGACCATGGCTACACCTTC.

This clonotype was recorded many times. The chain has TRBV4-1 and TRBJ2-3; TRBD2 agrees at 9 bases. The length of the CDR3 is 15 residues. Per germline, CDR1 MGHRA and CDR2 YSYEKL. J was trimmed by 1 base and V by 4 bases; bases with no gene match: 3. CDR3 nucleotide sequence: TGCGCCAGCAGCCCCCGACTAGCGGGCACAGATACGCAGTATTTT. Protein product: CASSPRLAGTDTQYF.

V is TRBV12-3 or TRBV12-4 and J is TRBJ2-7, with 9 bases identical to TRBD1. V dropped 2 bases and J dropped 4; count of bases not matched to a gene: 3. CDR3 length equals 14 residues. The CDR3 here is CASSLWGQGYEQYF. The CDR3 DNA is TGTGCCAGCAGTTTATGGGGACAGGGTTACGAGCAGTACTTC.

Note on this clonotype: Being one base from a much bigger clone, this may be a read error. DNA for the CDR3: TGTGCTAGCAGCCCCTTCGGCGGTAAGGATGAGCAGTTCTTC. Protein: CASSPFGGKDEQFF. V and J are TRBV7-7 and TRBJ2-1, with D hard to call. There are 14 residues in the CDR3. Germline V CDR1 and CDR2: SSHAT, FNYEAQ (reference sequence).

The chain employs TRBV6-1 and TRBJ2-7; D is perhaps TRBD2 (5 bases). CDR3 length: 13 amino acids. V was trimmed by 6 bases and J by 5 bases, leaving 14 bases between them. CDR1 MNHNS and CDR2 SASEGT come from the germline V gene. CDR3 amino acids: CASRPKGVDEQYF. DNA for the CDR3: TGTGCCAGCAGGCCCAAGGGAGTCGACGAGCAGTACTTC.

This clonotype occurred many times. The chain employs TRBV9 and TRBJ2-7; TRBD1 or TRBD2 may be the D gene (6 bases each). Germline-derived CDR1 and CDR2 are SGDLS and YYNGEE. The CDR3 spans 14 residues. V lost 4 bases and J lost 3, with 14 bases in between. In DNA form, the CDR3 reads TGTGCCAGCAGCAGAGGGGGAGGAAGCTACGAGCAGTACTTC. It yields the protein CASSRGGGSYEQYF.

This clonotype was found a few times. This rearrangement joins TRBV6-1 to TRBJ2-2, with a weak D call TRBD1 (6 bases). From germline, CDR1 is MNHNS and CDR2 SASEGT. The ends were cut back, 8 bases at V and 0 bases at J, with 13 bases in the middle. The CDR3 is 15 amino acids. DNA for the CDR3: TGTGCCAGCGGGGGCCAGGCGTCGAACACCGGGGAGCTGTTTTTT. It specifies CASGGQASNTGELFF.

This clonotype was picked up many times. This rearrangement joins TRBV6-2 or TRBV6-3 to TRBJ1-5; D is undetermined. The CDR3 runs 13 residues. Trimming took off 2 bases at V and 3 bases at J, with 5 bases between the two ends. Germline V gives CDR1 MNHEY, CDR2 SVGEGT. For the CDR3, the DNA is TGTGCCAGCAGTTACACCTCCAATCAGCCCCAGCATTTT. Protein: CASSYTSNQPQHF.

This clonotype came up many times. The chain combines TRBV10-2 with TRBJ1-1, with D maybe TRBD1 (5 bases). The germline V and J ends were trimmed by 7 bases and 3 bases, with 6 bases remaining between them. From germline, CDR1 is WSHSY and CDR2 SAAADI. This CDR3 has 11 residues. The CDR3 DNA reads TGCGCCAGCATGGGGGACACTGAAGCTTTCTTT. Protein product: CASMGDTEAFF.

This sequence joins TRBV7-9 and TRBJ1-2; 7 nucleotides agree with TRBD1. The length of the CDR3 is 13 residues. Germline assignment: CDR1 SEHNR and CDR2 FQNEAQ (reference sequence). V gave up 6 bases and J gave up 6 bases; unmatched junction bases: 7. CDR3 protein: CASRGTASDGYTF. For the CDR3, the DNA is TGTGCCAGCAGGGGGACAGCATCGGATGGCTACACCTTC. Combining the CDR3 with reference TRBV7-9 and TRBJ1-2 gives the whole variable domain DTGVSQNPRHKITKRGQNVTFRCDPISEHNRLYWYRQTLGQGPEFLTYFQNEAQLEKSRLLSDRFSAERPKGSFSTLEIQRTEQGDSAMYLCASRGTASDGYTFGSGTRLTVV.

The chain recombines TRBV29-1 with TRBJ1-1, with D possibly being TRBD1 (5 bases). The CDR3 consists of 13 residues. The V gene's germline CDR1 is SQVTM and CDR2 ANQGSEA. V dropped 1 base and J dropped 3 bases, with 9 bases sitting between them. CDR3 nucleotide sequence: TGCAGCGTTGAAGCAGGGCAGGACACTGAAGCTTTCTTT. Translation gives CSVEAGQDTEAFF.

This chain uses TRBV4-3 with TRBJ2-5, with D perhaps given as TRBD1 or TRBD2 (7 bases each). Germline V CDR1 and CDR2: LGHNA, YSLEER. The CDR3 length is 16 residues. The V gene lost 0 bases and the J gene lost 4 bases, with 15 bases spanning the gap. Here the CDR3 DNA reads TGCGCCAGCAGCCAAGATAAGGGAGGGGGCCGAGAGACCCAGTACTTC. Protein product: CASSQDKGGGRETQYF.